This TCR beta chain was identified during a study of blood T cell repertoires in COVID-19. Deletions cut 2 bases from V and 3 bases from J, with 8 bases between. Per germline, CDR1 MNHNS and CDR2 SASEGT. CDR3 length: 14 residues. This clone is a singleton in its sample. TCRdb keeps only in-frame clones here, not all; method: immunoSEQ multiplex PCR. This sample has more than 200,000 clones, with 85% to 90% found just once. The chain carries TRBV6-1 and TRBJ1-5, with a possible D match to TRBD1 (5 bases). The specimen sequenced was peripheral blood. The source of this sequence is a man older than 75 with acute or convalescent COVID-19. The CDR3, as DNA: TGTGCCAGCAGTGAAAGGGGTTACAATCAGCCCCAGCATTTT. Translated: CASSERGYNQPQHF.